A single sample gave rise to the 15 T cell receptor beta chains below, sequenced in a study of Ad26.COV2.S vaccination and SARS-CoV-2 variants. Treatment specified: 15 to 20 received Ad26.COV2.S at low or high dose, single or two shots; five or six received placebo; per-sample allocation not given. Collection of samples fell on day 63 after the first vaccine or placebo injection. Sequenced by immunoSEQ multiplex PCR; TCRdb stores in-frame clones only, minus some. The sample has about 480,000 clones; roughly nine tenths are singletons. The sequences come from peripheral blood, collected in a trial of Ad26.COV2.S vaccine versus placebo. These receptors originate from a person aged 18-60 years who received the Ad26.COV2.S COVID-19 vaccine or a placebo.

This sequence joins TRBV5-6 and TRBJ2-7; D may be TRBD2 (6 bases). Germline V gene data show CDR1 as SGHDT and CDR2 as YYEEEE. V lost 0 bases, J lost 6 bases, and 13 bases lay in between. The CDR3 extends over 14 amino acids. The CDR3 loop reads CASSLVTTSSEQYF. In nucleotides, the CDR3 is TGTGCCAGCAGCTTGGTTACGACTAGTAGCGAGCAGTACTTC.

The chain joins TRBV20-1 to TRBJ1-5; 9 bases line up with TRBD1. J gave up 7 bases and V 3 bases, and 7 bases lay outside the gene matches. The CDR3 loop spans 14 amino acids. Germline assignment: CDR1 DFQATT and CDR2 SNEGSKA (reference sequence). CDR3 region: CSASNRGRGQPQHF. For the CDR3, the DNA is TGCAGTGCTAGTAACAGGGGGCGAGGACAGCCCCAGCATTTT.

The chain links TRBV5-1 to TRBJ1-1; D gene unclear. V gave up 0 bases and J gave up 1 base, with 7 bases separating them. This CDR3 spans 14 amino acids. In germline, CDR1 is SGHRS, CDR2 YFSETQ. The CDR3 region has the DNA TGCGCCAGCAGCTTGGATGGCAGGAACACTGAAGCTTTCTTT. Its translation: CASSLDGRNTEAFF.

V gene TRBV28 combines with J gene TRBJ1-5; 8 bases fit TRBD1. J lost 7 bases, V lost 2 bases, and 13 bases had no gene match. CDR1 and CDR2 from the germline V gene are MDHEN and SYDVKM. There are 17 residues in the CDR3. CDR3 sequence reads: CASSLRTGTGGSQPQHF. In nucleotides, the CDR3 is TGTGCCAGCAGTTTAAGGACAGGGACCGGCGGCAGCCAGCCCCAGCATTTT.

The gene calls are TRBV19 and TRBJ1-4; possibly TRBD1 for D (5 bases). Germline lookup yields CDR1 LNHDA and CDR2 SQIVND (reference sequence). This CDR3 spans 13 amino acids. Trimming cost V 4 bases and J 8 bases, with 11 bases left between them. For the CDR3, the DNA is TGTGCCAGTAGTAGCCAGGGTGGCGAAAAACTGTTTTTT. It specifies CASSSQGGEKLFF.

The genes are TRBV7-9 and TRBJ1-1; D gene ambiguous. V was cut by 5 bases and J by 1 base, with 14 bases left in between. The CDR3 totals 15 residues. Germline lookup yields CDR1 SEHNR and CDR2 FQNEAQ (reference sequence). CDR3 sequence (DNA): TGTGCCAGCAGCCCCTCCGGGCCAAAGAACACTGAAGCTTTCTTT. This gives the protein CASSPSGPKNTEAFF.

The chain recombines TRBV28 with TRBJ2-5, with 10 bases fitting TRBD1. Losses at the gene ends were 6 bases for V and 4 bases for J; bases not matched to a gene: 2. The CDR3 is made up of 13 amino acids. The V gene's germline CDR1 is MDHEN and CDR2 SYDVKM. In nucleotides, the CDR3 is TGTGCCAGCAGAGGGACAGGGGTAGAGACCCAGTACTTC. Translating gives CASRGTGVETQYF.

This rearrangement joins TRBV7-9 to TRBJ2-3, with D tentatively TRBD1 (5 bases). CDR3 length: 13 amino acids. Trimming stripped 6 bases from V and 5 bases from J, with 12 bases between. Per germline, CDR1 SEHNR and CDR2 FQNEAQ (reference sequence). The CDR3 DNA reads TGTGCCAGCAGGGGTAGGGGTATAGATACGCAGTATTTT. Its protein is CASRGRGIDTQYF.

The V gene is TRBV5-4, the J gene TRBJ2-2, with a possible D match to TRBD2 (5 bases). Germline CDR1 SGHNT, CDR2 YYREEE (reference sequence). This CDR3 is 16 amino acids long. The V and J ends lost 7 bases and 0 bases respectively, with 16 bases between them. The CDR3 here is CASGRRVGANTGELFF. The CDR3 coding sequence is TGTGCCAGCGGCCGTAGGGTCGGGGCGAACACCGGGGAGCTGTTTTTT.

Here the CDR3 reads CATSRDPQVNEQFF. CDR3 in DNA: TGTGCCACCAGTAGAGACCCGCAGGTCAATGAGCAGTTCTTC. The chain has TRBV24-1 and TRBJ2-1; D uncertain. This CDR3 has 14 residues. The V gene lost 6 bases and the J gene lost 6 bases, with 14 bases spanning the gap. The germline V gene encodes CDR1 KGHDR and CDR2 SFDVKD.

This rearrangement joins TRBV5-4 to TRBJ1-1; D is uncertain. The V gene lost 3 bases and the J gene lost 1 base, with 13 bases spanning the gap. The CDR3 is 15 amino acids. CDR1 and CDR2 (germline): SGHNT, YYREEE (reference sequence). The CDR3 loop reads CASSSRSTANTEAFF. The CDR3 DNA is TGTGCCAGCAGCTCACGATCCACAGCGAACACTGAAGCTTTCTTT.

CDR3 sequence (DNA): TGTGCCAGCAGTTTTAGAGGACTAGCGGGACACGAGCAGTACTTC. Its translation: CASSFRGLAGHEQYF. The J gene is TRBJ2-7, the V gene TRBV28, with 12 bases matching TRBD2. After removal of 3 bases from V and 5 bases from J, the junction contained 5 bases not matched to a gene. There are 15 residues in the CDR3. Germline CDR1 MDHEN, CDR2 SYDVKM.

The chain recombines TRBV28 with TRBJ2-2; D is possibly TRBD2 (5 bases). Germline V CDR1 and CDR2: MDHEN, SYDVKM. The germline V and J ends were trimmed by 4 bases and 4 bases, with 13 bases remaining between them. The CDR3 is 15 residues long. For the CDR3, the DNA is TGTGCCAGCAGTTGGGGTACTAGTTTCACCGGGGAGCTGTTTTTT. Amino acids: CASSWGTSFTGELFF.

The chain employs TRBV19 and TRBJ1-1; D gene uncertain. V was trimmed by 5 bases and J by 7 bases, leaving 17 bases between them. Germline V CDR1 and CDR2: LNHDA, SQIVND (reference sequence). This CDR3 is 14 amino acids long. CDR3 in amino acids: CASSDFGRANEAFF. The DNA of the CDR3 is TGTGCCAGTAGTGATTTTGGGAGGGCAAATGAAGCTTTCTTT.

This clone was recorded once. The chain employs TRBV30 and TRBJ1-2; D is perhaps TRBD1 (5 bases). Trimming took 8 bases from V and 6 from J, leaving 13 bases between them. The V gene's germline CDR1 is GTSNPN and CDR2 SVGIG (reference sequence). The CDR3 covers 11 residues. The CDR3 reads CADIRGHGYTF. In DNA, the CDR3 is TGTGCCGACATCCGGGGCCATGGCTACACCTTC.